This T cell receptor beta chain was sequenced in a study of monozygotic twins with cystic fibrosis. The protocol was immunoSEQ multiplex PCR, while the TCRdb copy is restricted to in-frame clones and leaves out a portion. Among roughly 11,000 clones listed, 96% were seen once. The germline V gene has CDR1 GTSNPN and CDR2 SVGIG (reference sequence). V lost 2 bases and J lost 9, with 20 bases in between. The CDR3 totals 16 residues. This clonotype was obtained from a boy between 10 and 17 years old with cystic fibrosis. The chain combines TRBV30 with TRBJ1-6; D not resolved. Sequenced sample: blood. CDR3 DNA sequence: TGTGCCTGGAGTCCCCGCTATATTGCTTCGAGTTCACCCCTCCACTTT. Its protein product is CAWSPRYIASSSPLHF.